The 21 T cell receptor beta chains in this list originate from one sample, sequenced in a study of beta chain features in type 1 diabetes. Study-wide points: Among all four CD4+ subsets, Type 1 diabetes patients had TCRB CDR3s that were moderately but significantly shorter.

For these TCRs, the target antigens are not known. The sequenced template was cDNA made from the entire isolated RNA. Method: immunoSEQ multiplex PCR; TCRdb's copy keeps in-frame clones and lacks some. The top ten clones hold approximately 0.015% of a sample with some 250,000 clones, approximately 10% of them seen once. Material: naive CD4+ T cells from blood. All receptors come from a man younger than 45 with type 1 diabetes.

This clone was detected a few times. The J gene is TRBJ2-3, the V gene TRBV7-2; possible D gene TRBD2, 5 bases. This CDR3 has 17 residues. V lost 5 bases and J lost 2, with 20 bases in between. Germline CDR1 SGHTA, CDR2 FQGNSA. CDR3 nucleotides: TGTGCCAGCAGCGCCAGGACTGCTTGGGTAGCCACAGATACGCAGTATTTT. Translating it yields CASSARTAWVATDTQYF.

This clone was counted a few times. The J gene is TRBJ2-7, the V gene TRBV27; D may be TRBD1 (5 bases). In germline, CDR1 is MNHEY, CDR2 SMNVEV (reference sequence). The CDR3 spans 14 residues. V lost 2 bases and J lost 3, with 11 bases in between. The CDR3 spells CASSLQGSNYEQYF. CDR3 DNA sequence: TGTGCCAGCAGTTTACAGGGATCGAACTACGAGCAGTACTTC.

The V and J genes are TRBV2 and TRBJ1-5; 8 bases map to TRBD1. CDR1 and CDR2 from the germline V gene are SNHLY and FYNNEI. J lost 5 bases, V lost 5 bases, and 5 bases had no gene match. The CDR3 contains 14 residues. This CDR3 is CASSPQGADQPQHF. DNA for the CDR3: TGTGCCAGCAGTCCTCAGGGGGCTGATCAGCCCCAGCATTTT. The full variable domain, with the rest looked up from reference TRBV2 and TRBJ1-5, is EPEVTQTPSHQVTQMGQEVILRCVPISNHLYFYWYRQILGQKVEFLVSFYNNEISEKSEIFDDQFSVERPDGSNFTLKIRSTKLEDSAMYFCASSPQGADQPQHFGDGTRLSIL.

This clone was seen more than once but under ten times. The chain recombines TRBV7-8 with TRBJ2-3; 8 bases are shared with TRBD2. The length of the CDR3 is 15 residues. Germline CDR1 and CDR2: SGHVS and FQNEAQ. The ends lost 6 bases at V and 2 bases at J; junction bases unmatched: 7. The CDR3 coding sequence is TGTGCCAGCAGTGGCGCGGGGGGATACACAGATACGCAGTATTTT. Translated: CASSGAGGYTDTQYF.

In this sample, this clone turned up a few times. The chain uses TRBV9 and TRBJ2-5, with a tentative D call TRBD1 (6 bases). Germline V gene sequence: CDR1 SGDLS, CDR2 YYNGEE. V dropped 2 bases and J dropped 2 bases, with 10 bases sitting between them. The CDR3 has 14 residues. The CDR3 loop reads CASSVSTGQETQYF. Here the CDR3 DNA reads TGTGCCAGCAGCGTCTCGACAGGACAAGAGACCCAGTACTTC.

This clone turned up a few times. J is TRBJ2-2 and V is TRBV5-1, with TRBD2 matching 8 bases. Germline V gene data show CDR1 as SGHRS and CDR2 as YFSETQ. The V and J ends lost 4 bases and 1 base, in that order; junction bases with no gene match: 3. This CDR3 comprises 15 residues. The DNA of the CDR3 is TGCGCCAGCAGCCAAACTAGCGGGAACACCGGGGAGCTGTTTTTT. Its protein product is CASSQTSGNTGELFF.

This clone came up a few times. The J gene is TRBJ1-1, the V gene TRBV5-1; no clear D. The CDR3 totals 14 residues. The germline CDR1 and CDR2 sequences are SGHRS and YFSETQ. Trimming left V 0 bases short and J 1 base short, with 7 bases between. This CDR3 is CASSLGSTNTEAFF. The CDR3 DNA is TGCGCCAGCAGCTTGGGGTCTACGAACACTGAAGCTTTCTTT.

The chain joins TRBV30 to TRBJ1-6; 7 bases match TRBD1. This CDR3 has 13 residues. CDR1 and CDR2 (germline): GTSNPN, SVGIG (reference sequence). Trimming cost V 4 bases and J 9 bases; bases outside gene matches: 6. The CDR3 coding sequence is TGTGCCTGGACCGGGACAGACCTTTCACCCCTCCACTTT. Translating gives CAWTGTDLSPLHF.

The rearrangement joins TRBV4-2 to TRBJ1-5; TRBD1 matches 7 bases. The germline gives CDR1 LGHNA, CDR2 YNFKEQ. The CDR3 runs to 15 residues. Trimming removed 1 base from V and 5 bases from J; junction bases left unmatched: 5. The DNA for the CDR3 is TGTGCCAGCAGCCAAGTTAGGCAGGGGGATCAGCCCCAGCATTTT. Its translation: CASSQVRQGDQPQHF.

The table lists this clone with a few counts. The rearrangement links TRBV7-3 to TRBJ1-1; 9 bases line up with TRBD1. The V gene end was trimmed by 5 bases and the J gene end by 7 bases; junction bases not matched to a gene: 2. This CDR3 spans 12 amino acids. Germline assignment: CDR1 SGHTA and CDR2 FQGTGA. CDR3: CASSVGQGEAFF. The CDR3 nucleotides read TGTGCCAGCAGCGTGGGACAGGGTGAAGCTTTCTTT.

V and J are TRBV6-1 and TRBJ1-1, with unresolved D. Germline CDR1 is MNHNS and CDR2 is SASEGT. V was pared by 7 bases and J by 1 base, with 16 bases between. The CDR3 length is 15 residues. This CDR3 is CASTERWQQNTEAFF. The CDR3 DNA is TGTGCCAGCACTGAGCGGTGGCAGCAGAACACTGAAGCTTTCTTT.

The chain employs TRBV9 and TRBJ2-1, with 8 bases lining up with TRBD1. CDR3 length: 16 residues. J lost 5 bases, V lost 4 bases, and 11 bases had no gene match. Germline CDR1 reads SGDLS; CDR2 reads YYNGEE. The chain's CDR3 is CASSFPRGRFNNEQFF. CDR3 sequence (DNA): TGTGCCAGCAGCTTCCCCAGGGGGCGTTTCAACAATGAGCAGTTCTTC.

The V and J genes are TRBV30 and TRBJ2-3, with TRBD2 identical over 8 bases. The germline gives CDR1 GTSNPN, CDR2 SVGIG (reference sequence). V dropped 4 bases and J dropped 5; count of bases not matched to a gene: 2. The CDR3 length is 12 residues. The CDR3 region has the DNA TGTGCCTGGACCCGGGGGGGAGATACGCAGTATTTT. It yields the protein CAWTRGGDTQYF.

The chain has TRBV15 and TRBJ1-5; D remains ambiguous. Germline CDR1 is LNHNV and CDR2 is YYDKDF (reference sequence). This CDR3 has 13 residues. V was cut by 5 bases and J by 2 bases, with 7 bases left in between. This chain's CDR3 is CATSEGGNQPQHF. DNA of the CDR3: TGTGCCACCAGCGAGGGTGGCAATCAGCCCCAGCATTTT.

Only a few counts were recorded for this clone. The chain recombines TRBV4-1 with TRBJ2-7; the match to TRBD1 covers 7 bases. This CDR3 has 15 residues. CDR1 and CDR2 from the germline V gene are MGHRA and YSYEKL. With V trimmed by 3 bases and J by 2 bases, 7 bases remained unmatched. The CDR3 sequence is CASSQETGKAYEQYF. CDR3 nucleotides: TGCGCCAGCAGCCAGGAGACAGGGAAGGCCTACGAGCAGTACTTC.

This chain uses TRBV7-2 with TRBJ1-2; no definite D call. Germline V CDR1 and CDR2: SGHTA, FQGNSA. This CDR3 contains 12 residues. V was clipped by 6 bases and J by 7 bases, with 12 bases between them. The CDR3, as DNA: TGTGCCAGCAGACAAGTAGGCGGTGGCTACACCTTC. Amino acids: CASRQVGGGYTF. Complete variable domain (other parts from reference TRBV7-2 and TRBJ1-2): GAGVSQSPSNKVTEKGKDVELRCDPISGHTALYWYRQSLGQGLEFLIYFQGNSAPDKSGLPSDRFSAERTGGSVSTLTIQRTQQEDSAVYLCASRQVGGGYTFGSGTRLTVV.

CDR3 loop: CASSLLQGIPNTEAFF. The CDR3 DNA is TGTGCCAGCAGCTTATTGCAGGGGATCCCGAACACTGAAGCTTTCTTT. The V and J genes are TRBV7-2 and TRBJ1-1; perhaps TRBD1 as D (6 bases). The CDR3 runs to 16 residues. Deletions cut 2 bases from V and 1 base from J, with 14 bases between. Germline values: CDR1 SGHTA, CDR2 FQGNSA.

The rearrangement links TRBV27 to TRBJ1-2; maybe TRBD1 (6 bases). Germline V gene sequence: CDR1 MNHEY, CDR2 SMNVEV (reference sequence). The ends were cut back, 4 bases at V and 5 bases at J, with 17 bases in the middle. This CDR3 has 15 residues. The CDR3 region has the DNA TGTGCCAGCAGTTCCACAGGGATTGGTTTGTATGGCTACACCTTC. It codes for CASSSTGIGLYGYTF.

This clone was detected only a few times. The rearrangement uses TRBV7-2 and TRBJ1-5; TRBD1 agrees at 8 bases. CDR3 length equals 14 residues. J gave up 4 bases and V 6 bases, and 5 bases lay outside the gene matches. Germline-derived CDR1 and CDR2 are SGHTA and FQGNSA. CDR3 nucleotides: TGTGCCAGCAGTTTATACAGGGGGAATCAGCCCCAGCATTTT. Encoded protein: CASSLYRGNQPQHF.

This chain links TRBV19 with TRBJ2-2; a weak D match, TRBD2 (6 bases). The CDR3 contains 14 residues. Trimming stripped 4 bases from V and 4 bases from J, with 10 bases between. Per the germline V gene, CDR1 is LNHDA and CDR2 is SQIVND (reference sequence). The CDR3 region has the DNA TGTGCCAGTAGTAAGGGACTTCTCACCGGGGAGCTGTTTTTT. Protein: CASSKGLLTGELFF.

This clone has a handful of counts. The chain joins TRBV25-1 to TRBJ1-4; 8 nucleotides match TRBD1. This CDR3 region has 14 residues. Germline assignment: CDR1 MGHDK and CDR2 SYGVNS. Trimming cost V 3 bases and J 8 bases; bases outside gene matches: 5. The CDR3: CASSDQGAGEKLFF. CDR3 bases: TGTGCCAGCAGTGATCAGGGGGCCGGCGAAAAACTGTTTTTT.